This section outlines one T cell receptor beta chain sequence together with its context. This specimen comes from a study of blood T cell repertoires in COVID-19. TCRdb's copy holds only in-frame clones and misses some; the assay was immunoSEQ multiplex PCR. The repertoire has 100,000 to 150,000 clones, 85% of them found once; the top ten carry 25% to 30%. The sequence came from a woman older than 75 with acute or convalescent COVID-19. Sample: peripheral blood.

The CDR3 region has the DNA TGTGCCAGCAGTCCCGTTTCGGCGGCAAGCAATCAGCCCCAGCATTTT. As protein: CASSPVSAASNQPQHF. The chain recombines TRBV27 with TRBJ1-5, with unresolved D. The germline gives CDR1 MNHEY, CDR2 SMNVEV (reference sequence). The CDR3 spans 16 residues. Trimming removed 5 bases at V and 1 base at J, with 15 bases between.